These T cell receptor beta chains were read from a single sample in a study of regulatory T cells in long-lasting Graves disease. TCRdb used MiXCR to reprocess the multiplex PCR reads, holding one entry per CDR3 protein. Here the sample spans 350,000 to 500,000 distinct CDR3 sequences, around 15% being singletons. The same data also contributed to another study, on T cells in Graves' hyperthyroidism and ophthalmopathy.

Specimen: peripheral blood mononuclear cells (PBMCs), collected at new diagnosis, from a patient treated with antithyroid drugs. These receptors all come from a woman between 50 and 59 years old with Graves disease. CDR3s include the opening cysteine and the closing phenylalanine or tryptophan. The D gene is left open where the match is weak. Only part of the rows carry a size: once, few, many, or a class if the clone is expanded.

size: NA
D: NA
V: TRBV12-3/TRBV12-4
J: TRBJ1-1
CDR3: CASSLLAPGETEAFF
DNA: TGTGCCAGCAGTTTGCTTGCCCCGGGGGAGACTGAAGCTTTCTTT

size: few
D: TRBD1
V: TRBV28
J: TRBJ2-1
CDR3: CASTLGQGSYNEQFF
DNA: TGTGCCAGCACGTTGGGACAGGGTTCCTACAATGAGCAGTTCTTC

size: NA
D: NA
V: TRBV7-6
J: TRBJ2-3
CDR3: CASSLVRDQTSTDTQYF
DNA: TGTGCCAGCAGCTTGGTCAGGGACCAGACTAGCACAGATACGCAGTATTTT

size: many
D: TRBD2
V: TRBV12-3/TRBV12-4
J: TRBJ2-7
CDR3: CASSHGEVAGVYEQYF
DNA: TGTGCCAGCAGTCACGGTGAGGTAGCGGGAGTTTACGAGCAGTACTTC

size: few
D: NA
V: TRBV9
J: TRBJ2-2
CDR3: CASSGRGGRTGELFF
DNA: TGTGCCAGCAGCGGTAGGGGGGGTCGAACCGGGGAGCTGTTTTTT

size: few
D: TRBD2
V: TRBV6-1
J: TRBJ2-5
CDR3: CASSPLRGEQETQYF
DNA: TGTGCCAGCAGCCCCCTCCGGGGGGAGCAAGAGACCCAGTACTTC

size: NA
D: NA
V: TRBV14
J: TRBJ1-1
CDR3: CASSRRAEAFF
DNA: TGTGCCAGCAGCAGGCGGGCTGAAGCTTTCTTT

size: NA
D: TRBD1
V: TRBV5-1
J: TRBJ2-2
CDR3: CASSLSTGKANTGELFF
DNA: TGCGCCAGCAGCTTGTCGACAGGGAAAGCGAACACCGGGGAGCTGTTTTTT

size: many
D: NA
V: TRBV30
J: TRBJ2-7
CDR3: CAWSVGRAGDEQYF
DNA: TGTGCCTGGAGTGTAGGGCGGGCTGGCGACGAGCAGTACTTC

size: few
D: TRBD2
V: TRBV13
J: TRBJ2-7
CDR3: CASSPSGRGVYEQYF
DNA: TGTGCCAGCAGCCCAAGCGGGAGGGGAGTATACGAGCAGTACTTC

size: many
D: NA
V: TRBV2
J: TRBJ1-6
CDR3: CASQTANNSPLHF
DNA: TGTGCCAGCCAGACGGCGAATAATTCACCCCTCCACTTT

size: few
D: TRBD1
V: TRBV3-1
J: TRBJ1-5
CDR3: CASSQGNPGTGRINQPQHF
DNA: TGTGCCAGCAGCCAAGGGAACCCCGGGACAGGGCGTATTAATCAGCCCCAGCATTTT

size: NA
D: TRBD2
V: TRBV19
J: TRBJ2-1
CDR3: CASSVASGRAGSYNEQFF
DNA: TGTGCCAGTAGTGTGGCTAGCGGGAGAGCCGGCTCCTACAATGAGCAGTTCTTC

size: many
D: NA
V: TRBV6-1
J: TRBJ2-2
CDR3: CASSKTGQNTGELFF
DNA: TGTGCCAGCAGCAAGACTGGACAGAACACCGGGGAGCTGTTTTTT

size: many
D: TRBD2
V: TRBV29-1
J: TRBJ2-7
CDR3: CSVEGTSGNYEQYF
DNA: TGCAGCGTTGAGGGGACTAGCGGGAACTACGAGCAGTACTTC

size: many
D: NA
V: TRBV28
J: TRBJ2-1
CDR3: CASSLPTDQTGEQFF
DNA: TGTGCCAGCAGTTTACCGACTGATCAAACGGGTGAGCAGTTCTTC